This is a list of T cell receptor beta chains from one sample in a study of cytomegalovirus exposure and HLA in healthy donors. The table came from immunoSEQ multiplex PCR; TCRdb's copy has only in-frame clones and leaves some out. The sample consists of fewer than 95,000 clones, just over 75% of them appearing once. Sequences were obtained from PBMCs. The receptor set was obtained from a man in his thirties or forties in good health and CMV-seronegative. The CDR3 runs from the conserved cysteine through the conserved F or W. The D gene is left open where the match is weak. Clone sizes are given selectively: once, few, many, or a class where the clone is expanded.

J	V	size	D	DNA	CDR3
TRBJ2-3	TRBV5-1	.	.	TGCGCCAGCAGCTCAAGGACTAGCACAGATACGCAGTATTTT	CASSSRTSTDTQYF
TRBJ1-3	TRBV5-4	.	.	TGTGCCAGCAGCTTGTCGAGCACCTCTGGAAACACCATATATTTT	CASSLSSTSGNTIYF
TRBJ2-1	TRBV29-1	.	TRBD1	TGCAGCGTTGGTTTTTGGGGACAGGGGGATGAGCAGTTCTTC	CSVGFWGQGDEQFF
TRBJ1-5	TRBV6-5	few	.	TGTGCCAGCAGTGTTGACAGCGTTCTTCAGCCCCAGCATTTT	CASSVDSVLQPQHF
TRBJ1-5	TRBV28	.	TRBD1	TGTGCCAGCAGTTCAATAGGGACAGGGAGAGATCAGCCCCAGCATTTT	CASSSIGTGRDQPQHF
TRBJ2-5	TRBV7-6	.	TRBD2	TGTGCCAGCAGCCCAACATACGGACTAGCGGGAGGGCCCTTGGTGAAAGAGACCCAGTACTTC	CASSPTYGLAGGPLVKETQYF
TRBJ1-3	TRBV6-5	.	TRBD1	TGTGCCAGCAGGGCAGGACAGGTCTCTGGAAACACCATATATTTT	CASRAGQVSGNTIYF
TRBJ1-4	TRBV20-1	.	.	TGCAGTGCTAATATAGATGAAAAACTGTTTTTT	CSANIDEKLFF
TRBJ1-2	TRBV19	.	TRBD1	TGTGCCAGTAGTACGGACGAGGGACAGGGCTATGGCTACACCTTC	CASSTDEGQGYGYTF
TRBJ1-2	TRBV6-5	.	TRBD1	TGTGCCAGCAAATTTCGGACAGGAGGAAGCTATGGCTACACCTTC	CASKFRTGGSYGYTF
TRBJ2-1	TRBV27	once	TRBD2	TGTGCCAGCAGAATTTGGACTAGCCCTAACAATGAGCAGTTCTTC	CASRIWTSPNNEQFF
TRBJ1-4	TRBV7-9	.	.	TGTTCCAGCAGCTTAACGACAGGATCTAATGAAAAACTGTTTTTT	CSSSLTTGSNEKLFF
TRBJ1-5	TRBV6-1	.	.	TGTGCCAGCAGTGAAGGGAGAAAGGATCAGCCCCAGCATTTT	CASSEGRKDQPQHF
TRBJ2-1	TRBV6-1	.	TRBD1	TGTGCCAGCTACCGGGACAGGATCTACAATGAGCAGTTCTTC	CASYRDRIYNEQFF
TRBJ1-1	TRBV9	few	TRBD1	TGTGCCAGCAGCACAGGGACAGATGGTAACACTGAAGCTTTCTTT	CASSTGTDGNTEAFF
TRBJ2-3	TRBV7-2	.	.	TGTGCCAGCAGCTCCCTAGCAGATACGCAGTATTTT	CASSSLADTQYF
TRBJ2-7	TRBV19	.	.	TGTGCCAGTAGTACCCAGGGGGGCGAGCAGTACTTC	CASSTQGGEQYF
TRBJ1-4	TRBV7-9	.	.	TGTTCCAGCAGCCCTGCGGGGGGGGCTGCAACTAATGAAAAACTGTTTTTT	CSSSPAGGAATNEKLFF
TRBJ1-1	TRBV5-8	.	.	TGTGCCAGCAGCCCCGGCCAGGGTAGTTCCACTGAAGCTTTCTTT	CASSPGQGSSTEAFF
TRBJ2-7	TRBV7-9	.	TRBD1	TGTGCCAGCAGCTATCTACAGGGGTACGAGCAGTACTTC	CASSYLQGYEQYF
TRBJ1-3	TRBV14	.	.	TGTGCCAGCAGCCAATTCGAGGAAGCCTCTGGAAACACCATATATTTT	CASSQFEEASGNTIYF
TRBJ1-4	TRBV5-1	.	.	TGCGCCAGCAGCTTGTCCAGGCCGCAAAATGAAAAACTGTTTTTT	CASSLSRPQNEKLFF
TRBJ1-6	TRBV9	.	TRBD1	TGTGCCAGCAGCGGCGACCGGGACAGGGGGCGGTCACCCCTCCACTTT	CASSGDRDRGRSPLHF
TRBJ1-2	TRBV5-1	.	.	TGCGCCAGCAGCTTGGGCGGCGGGACTCTCTTTTCTGGCTACACCTTC	CASSLGGGTLFSGYTF
TRBJ1-4	TRBV6-5	.	.	TGTGCCAGCAGTTCCCGCGCCATGAATAATGAAAAACTGTTTTTT	CASSSRAMNNEKLFF
TRBJ1-5	TRBV27	.	.	TGTGCCAGCAGTTTATTTTATAGCAATCAGCCCCAGCATTTT	CASSLFYSNQPQHF
TRBJ2-7	TRBV29-1	.	.	TGCAGCGTTGAAGATCAACGGCAGGGTGAGCAGTACTTC	CSVEDQRQGEQYF
TRBJ1-1	TRBV2	.	TRBD1	TGTGCCAGCACCGGACAGGGGGGCACTGAAGCTTTCTTT	CASTGQGGTEAFF
TRBJ1-1	TRBV11-2	.	.	TGTGCCAGCACCAATCGGGGGGCGAACACTGAAGCTTTCTTT	CASTNRGANTEAFF
TRBJ1-5	TRBV9	.	.	TGTGCCAGCAGCGCCACCCCTAGCAGCAATCAGCCCCAGCATTTT	CASSATPSSNQPQHF
TRBJ1-2	TRBV27	.	TRBD1	TGTGCCAGCAGTTCCGGGACAGAGTTCTATGGCTACACCTTC	CASSSGTEFYGYTF
TRBJ2-7	TRBV5-1	.	.	TGCGCCAGCAGCTTATTAAGAGAATACGAGCAGTACTTC	CASSLLREYEQYF
TRBJ2-1	TRBV7-8	.	TRBD1	TGTGCCAGCAGCTTAAGACACCGGGACAGGGGTATTAATGAGCAGTTCTTC	CASSLRHRDRGINEQFF
TRBJ1-1	TRBV19	.	TRBD1	TGTGCCAGTATTAGAGGGGGCAGGCCTGAAGCTTTCTTT	CASIRGGRPEAFF
TRBJ2-2	TRBV19	.	.	TGTGCCACTACCACTAGCCAAACGATAACCGGGGAGCTGTTTTTT	CATTTSQTITGELFF
TRBJ1-2	TRBV6-5	few	.	TGTGCCAGCAGTTACGATCGGACAGATGGCTACACCTTC	CASSYDRTDGYTF
TRBJ1-1	TRBV2	.	.	TGTGCCAGCAGTGTTGGGGGCGAGGTCACTGAAGCTTTCTTT	CASSVGGEVTEAFF
TRBJ2-1	TRBV21-1	.	.	TGTGCCAGCAGCAAAGATAGGACAGGGTACAGTGAGCAGTTCTTC	CASSKDRTGYSEQFF
TRBJ2-1	TRBV19	.	.	TGTGCCAGTAGTGAAGGAGACGGGACTCAGCAGTTCTTC	CASSEGDGTQQFF
TRBJ2-3	TRBV5-4	.	TRBD2	TGTGCCAGCAGCTTGCGGACTAGCGGGGGCACAGATACGCAGTATTTT	CASSLRTSGGTDTQYF
TRBJ2-1	TRBV6-6	.	TRBD1	TGTGCCAGCAGATCCGGGACAGGGTTCTCCAATGAGCAGTTCTTC	CASRSGTGFSNEQFF
TRBJ1-3	TRBV4-1	.	.	TGCGCCAGCAGCCAAGACAGTAACTCTGGAAACACCATATATTTT	CASSQDSNSGNTIYF
TRBJ1-5	TRBV7-9	few	TRBD1	TGTGCCAGCAGCTTGGGAATTGGGACAGGGGGCAACCAGCCCCAGCATTTT	CASSLGIGTGGNQPQHF
TRBJ2-7	TRBV4-2	.	.	TGTGCCAGCAGCCAAGAGACCGGGGGAACCTACGAGCAGTACTTC	CASSQETGGTYEQYF
TRBJ1-2	TRBV6-5	.	TRBD1	TGTGCCAGCAGTTGGGACCGGGACAGTGCTAACTATGGCTACACCTTC	CASSWDRDSANYGYTF
TRBJ1-2	TRBV6-5	few	TRBD1	TGTGCCAGCAGTCCCTGGGACAGGGTCGACTATGGCTACACCTTC	CASSPWDRVDYGYTF
TRBJ1-6	TRBV5-1	.	.	TGCGCCAGCAGCTTGGTTACTCGCCAGGGAGGTTCACCCCTCCACTTT	CASSLVTRQGGSPLHF
TRBJ2-6	TRBV5-4	.	TRBD1	TGTGCCAGCAGCATCGGGACAGGGGGCTCTGGGGCCAACGTCCTGACTTTC	CASSIGTGGSGANVLTF
TRBJ1-2	TRBV14	.	TRBD1	TGTGCCAGCAGCCCGAGGGCGGGACAGACTAACTATGGCTACACCTTC	CASSPRAGQTNYGYTF
TRBJ1-1	TRBV7-9	.	TRBD1	TGTGCCAGCAGCGACCGGACAGGGGGCGGAACTGAAGCTTTCTTT	CASSDRTGGGTEAFF
TRBJ1-2	TRBV19	.	.	TGTGCCAGTAGTATAGATCATCTGCGGAACTACTATGGCTACACCTTC	CASSIDHLRNYYGYTF
TRBJ1-1	TRBV2	.	.	TGTGCCAGCAGACCAGGGTTTACGGACACTGAAGCTTTCTTT	CASRPGFTDTEAFF
TRBJ1-1	TRBV7-8	.	TRBD1	TGTGCCAGCAGCTTAGATCCCTCTACCGGGACAGGGGGCGGTGGTGACACTGAAGCTTTCTTT	CASSLDPSTGTGGGGDTEAFF